Only one count was recorded for the clone carrying this T cell receptor (beta chain). Its antigen is still unknown. The data belong to a study of type 1 and type 2 diabetes patients. The overall study: Samples came from type 1 diabetic, type 2 diabetic or nondiabetic people, recruited in China. Study-wide results and limits: In type 2 diabetes, highly-expanded CD4+ clones took a median around 4% of reads. Type 2 diabetes and control V and J usage correlated highly, roughly 0.97.

Amplification started from genomic DNA. The TCR beta CDR3 region was amplified using 30 forward and 13 reverse primers. TCRdb reprocessed the multiplex PCR reads via MiXCR and lists one record per CDR3 protein. The repertoire holds about 250,000 distinct CDR3 sequences, roughly 50% seen once, with roughly an eighth in the top ten. Roughly 10 milliliters of peripheral blood were drawn from each donor. The specimen was peripheral blood mononuclear cells (PBMCs). This clonotype was obtained from a man younger than 30 with type 2 diabetes.

In nucleotides, the CDR3 is TGTGCCTGGAACGGGATAGCTAACTATGGCTACACCTTC. Encoded protein: CAWNGIANYGYTF. The chain employs TRBV30 and TRBJ1-2; D ambiguous. Trimming removed 4 bases at V and 0 bases at J, with 9 bases between. CDR3 length equals 13 residues. The germline CDR1 and CDR2 sequences are GTSNPN and SVGIG (reference sequence).